Following are 30 T cell receptor beta chains from one sample sequenced in a study of cytomegalovirus exposure and HLA in healthy donors. In the PCR, 60 Vbeta and 13 Jbeta primers were used. Here immunoSEQ multiplex PCR was the method, and the copy in TCRdb shows in-frame clones only, minus some. This sample has about 140,000 clones, with roughly three fifths found just once. The material sequenced was PBMCs. Every receptor here comes from a male donor in good health and CMV-seronegative.

The CDR3 is CASTPGLNEQFF. In DNA, the CDR3 is TGTGCCAGCACCCCAGGACTCAATGAGCAGTTCTTC. This chain links TRBV28 with TRBJ2-1; possibly TRBD2 for D (5 bases). Germline lookup yields CDR1 MDHEN and CDR2 SYDVKM. The CDR3 contains 12 residues. The germline V and J ends were trimmed by 7 bases and 6 bases, with 10 bases remaining between them.

This clone was counted only a few times. The rearrangement joins TRBV6-1 to TRBJ1-2, with 10 bases identical to TRBD1. CDR3 length: 16 amino acids. J gave up 6 bases and V 3 bases, and 10 bases lay outside the gene matches. CDR1 is MNHNS and CDR2 is SASEGT in the germline V gene. CDR3: CASSETGGASGHGYTF. The CDR3, as DNA: TGTGCCAGCAGTGAGACAGGGGGCGCATCGGGCCATGGCTACACCTTC.

V usage is TRBV5-1 and J usage is TRBJ1-1, with 7 bases fitting TRBD1. Trimming at V came to 4 bases and at J to 5 bases, leaving 11 bases not matched to a gene. Germline V gives CDR1 SGHRS, CDR2 YFSETQ. The CDR3 is 15 amino acids. CDR3 sequence reads: CASSQQGTLGTEAFF. CDR3 nucleotides: TGCGCCAGCAGCCAACAGGGGACGTTAGGAACTGAAGCTTTCTTT.

V gene TRBV5-8 combines with J gene TRBJ2-5, with a tentative D call TRBD2 (6 bases). Trimming removed 0 bases from V and 3 bases from J, with 9 bases in between. The CDR3 is 14 amino acids. CDR1 is SGHTS, CDR2 YDEGEE, per germline. The CDR3 DNA is TGTGCCAGCAGCTTGGCCGGGAGTAAAGAGACCCAGTACTTC. This gives the protein CASSLAGSKETQYF.

V usage is TRBV6-1 and J usage is TRBJ2-4, with 12 bases matching TRBD2. The germline V gene encodes CDR1 MNHNS and CDR2 SASEGT. The CDR3 covers 16 residues. After removal of 4 bases from V and 3 bases from J, the junction contained 4 bases not matched to a gene. This CDR3 reads CASSALAGGYKNIQYF. The DNA for the CDR3 is TGTGCCAGCAGTGCACTAGCGGGGGGTTACAAAAACATTCAGTACTTC.

The rearrangement joins TRBV10-2 to TRBJ1-5; unclear D gene. The V end lost 0 bases, the J end lost 6 bases, and 9 bases lay between the germline ends. The CDR3 runs 14 residues. From germline, CDR1 is WSHSY and CDR2 SAAADI. The CDR3: CASSESRQTQPQHF. For the CDR3, the DNA is TGCGCCAGCAGTGAGTCGCGGCAGACTCAGCCCCAGCATTTT.

This clone was recorded a few times. V usage is TRBV29-1 and J usage is TRBJ1-3, with unresolved D. Germline V gene sequence: CDR1 SQVTM, CDR2 ANQGSEA. The CDR3 totals 14 residues. V lost 0 bases and J 4 bases, leaving 10 bases between the germline ends. The CDR3 coding sequence is TGCAGCGTTGAAGAAGGTGGGCCGGGAAACACCATATATTTT. Translating gives CSVEEGGPGNTIYF.

This chain links TRBV18 with TRBJ2-5; tentative D call: TRBD2 (5 bases). With 0 bases removed from V and 7 bases from J, the gap between germline ends came to 12 bases. The CDR3 is 14 residues long. CDR1 is KGHSH and CDR2 is LQKENI in the germline V gene. CDR3 DNA: TGTGCCAGCTCACCACCGGCCCCGGGGTCGACCCAGTACTTC. Its protein is CASSPPAPGSTQYF.

This clone was counted only a few times. Compared with germline, one end of the junction differs, possibly owing to a read error. This chain connects TRBV5-1 to TRBJ1-1, with D perhaps matching TRBD1 (6 bases). CDR1 SGHRS and CDR2 YFSETQ come from the germline V gene. CDR3 length: 16 residues. The CDR3: CARSLYSGGRGTEAFF. The CDR3 nucleotides are TGCGCCCGCAGCTTGTATTCGGGGGGCAGGGGAACTGAAGCTTTCTTT.

Remarks on this clone: Relative to the germline gene, one junction end is altered; a read error may explain this. V is TRBV6-1 and J is TRBJ2-7; 9 nucleotides align to TRBD2. From germline, CDR1 is MNHNS and CDR2 SASEGT. CDR3 length: 15 amino acids. The CDR3 nucleotides read TGTGCCAGCCCTGCCAAGGAAACACCGGGACTAGCATTTAACTTC. Protein product: CASPAKETPGLAFNF.

Worth noting for this clone: The germline gene is not matched at one end of the junction; a read error may be the cause. The chain has TRBV7-7 and TRBJ2-2; perhaps TRBD2 as D (6 bases). CDR1 and CDR2 (germline): SSHAT, FNYEAQ (reference sequence). This CDR3 has 14 amino acids. The CDR3 DNA reads TGTGCTAGCAGTCACCGGGGGTTGCCCGGGGAGCTGTTTTTT. Translation gives CASSHRGLPGELFF.

The chain combines TRBV7-2 with TRBJ1-6, with 7 bases identical to TRBD1. This CDR3 is 14 amino acids long. Germline CDR1 and CDR2: SGHTA and FQGNSA. Trimming removed 4 bases from V and 4 bases from J; junction bases left unmatched: 1. CDR3 in DNA: TGTGCCAGCAGCTCGGGACAGTATAATTCACCCCTCCACTTT. Translating gives CASSSGQYNSPLHF. Filled out from reference TRBV7-2 and TRBJ1-6, the complete variable domain reads GAGVSQSPSNKVTEKGKDVELRCDPISGHTALYWYRQSLGQGLEFLIYFQGNSAPDKSGLPSDRFSAERTGGSVSTLTIQRTQQEDSAVYLCASSSGQYNSPLHFGNGTRLTVT.

The J gene is TRBJ2-7, the V gene TRBV7-9; 10 nucleotides agree with TRBD2. The V gene end was trimmed by 4 bases and the J gene end by 5 bases; junction bases not matched to a gene: 11. This CDR3 is built from 16 residues. The germline V gene has CDR1 SEHNR and CDR2 FQNEAQ (reference sequence). This CDR3 reads CASSWPSGGAGDEQYF. CDR3 sequence (DNA): TGTGCCAGCAGCTGGCCGAGCGGGGGGGCTGGGGACGAGCAGTACTTC.

Note on this clone: An end of the junction differs from the germline gene, which may be a read error. The sample contains more than one DNA sequence encoding this CDR3. This chain links TRBV2 with TRBJ2-7, with D possibly TRBD2 on 6 matching bases. The CDR3 loop spans 12 amino acids. Per the germline V gene, CDR1 is SNHLY and CDR2 is FYNNEI. The CDR3 DNA follows: TGCGCGGTGGGTTTGCGGGATTACGAGCAGTACTTC. The encoded protein is CAVGLRDYEQYF.

The genes are TRBV28 and TRBJ1-2, with 7 bases lining up with TRBD1. V trimming: 3 bases; J trimming: 8 bases; junction bases outside the gene matches: 21. The germline gives CDR1 MDHEN, CDR2 SYDVKM. The CDR3 is 18 residues long. This chain's CDR3 is CASSFGTGDLTLRGGYTF. CDR3 coding DNA: TGTGCCAGCAGTTTTGGTACAGGGGATCTCACACTTCGGGGCGGCTACACCTTC.

The rearrangement joins TRBV18 to TRBJ1-6; D uncertain. Per germline, CDR1 KGHSH and CDR2 LQKENI. Trimming cost V 3 bases and J 7 bases, with 13 bases left between them. The CDR3 extends over 15 amino acids. The DNA of the CDR3 is TGTGCCAGCTCACCGATCGCGATCAACAATTCACCCCTCCACTTT. It specifies CASSPIAINNSPLHF.

The sample holds many counts of this clone. In nucleotides, the CDR3 is TGTGCCGGATACAGGGTCTGCGAGCAGTACTTC. It codes for CAGYRVCEQYF. V is TRBV21-1 and J is TRBJ2-7; the DNA was not compared with TRBD1, the D call given in the table. TRBV21-1 is a pseudogene segment. The CDR3 extends over 11 amino acids.

CDR3: CAISEPGSGGLYEQYF. The CDR3 DNA follows: TGTGCCATCAGTGAGCCCGGTAGCGGGGGGCTCTACGAGCAGTACTTC. The gene calls are TRBV10-3 and TRBJ2-7; 10 bases are a match to TRBD2. The V gene's germline CDR1 is ENHRY and CDR2 SYGVKD. The trim removed 2 bases at V and 3 bases at J, leaving 7 bases unmatched. This CDR3 has 16 residues.

This clone was picked up one time. The genes are TRBV6-1 and TRBJ1-6, with D maybe TRBD1 (6 bases). Germline V gene data show CDR1 as MNHNS and CDR2 as SASEGT. V shed 3 bases and J shed 9 bases, with 12 bases lying between them. The CDR3 covers 14 residues. CDR3 DNA: TGTGCCAGCAGTGATCGAAGGGGGAGTTCACCCCTCCACTTT. This encodes CASSDRRGSSPLHF.

The chain employs TRBV6-1 and TRBJ1-6; D remains ambiguous. This CDR3 has 12 amino acids. Germline V gene lookup returns CDR1 MNHNS and CDR2 SASEGT. The V and J ends lost 4 bases and 10 bases respectively, with 8 bases between them. CDR3 loop: CASSVPQSPLHF. The DNA for the CDR3 is TGTGCCAGCAGTGTCCCCCAGTCACCCCTCCACTTT.

The V gene is TRBV7-9, the J gene TRBJ1-1; D gene unclear. CDR1 and CDR2 from the germline V gene are SEHNR and FQNEAQ (reference sequence). The CDR3 totals 16 residues. Trimming took 5 bases from V and 4 from J, leaving 20 bases between them. The CDR3: CASSPSGVWVSTEAFF. As DNA, the CDR3 is TGTGCCAGCAGCCCCTCCGGGGTTTGGGTGAGCACTGAAGCTTTCTTT.

The V call is TRBV2, the J call TRBJ2-1; 9 nucleotides agree with TRBD1. The length of the CDR3 is 18 residues. Germline V gene data show CDR1 as SNHLY and CDR2 as FYNNEI. Trimming removed 0 bases from V and 5 bases from J; junction bases left unmatched: 11. CDR3: CASSEAGRGTGLHNEQFF. CDR3 sequence (DNA): TGTGCCAGCAGTGAAGCAGGACGGGGGACAGGGCTCCACAATGAGCAGTTCTTC.

The chain combines TRBV7-6 with TRBJ2-1; weak D call: TRBD2 (5 bases). V lost 4 bases and J 8 bases, leaving 18 bases between the germline ends. The CDR3 spans 15 residues. CDR1 is SGHVS, CDR2 FNYEAQ, per germline. The CDR3 DNA is TGTGCCAGCAGCTACCCGTACGGGAAGAAAGATGAGCAGTTCTTC. Protein sequence: CASSYPYGKKDEQFF. The whole variable domain, remainder taken from reference TRBV7-6 and TRBJ2-1, is GAGVSQSPRYKVTKRGQDVALRCDPISGHVSLYWYRQALGQGPEFLTYFNYEAQQDKSGLPNDRFSAERPEGSISTLTIQRTEQRDSAMYRCASSYPYGKKDEQFFGPGTRLTVL.

J is TRBJ2-2 and V is TRBV4-1; D perhaps matches TRBD2 (7 bases). The CDR3 consists of 15 residues. Germline V gives CDR1 MGHRA, CDR2 YSYEKL. V dropped 7 bases and J dropped 6 bases, with 18 bases sitting between them. The CDR3 spells CASTLGAGVAGELFF. The CDR3 nucleotides are TGCGCCAGCACCCTGGGGGCGGGGGTCGCCGGGGAGCTGTTTTTT.

The rearrangement links TRBV6-5 to TRBJ1-2; TRBD1 aligns across 11 bases. This CDR3 comprises 14 residues. Germline V CDR1 and CDR2: MNHEY, SVGAGI. Trimming removed 6 bases from V and 7 bases from J; junction bases left unmatched: 7. The CDR3 coding sequence is TGTGCCAGCAGAGTCGGACAGGGGGCCTTTGGCTACACCTTC. Amino acids: CASRVGQGAFGYTF.

This clone was seen a handful of times. The chain uses TRBV5-8 and TRBJ2-5; D is undetermined. Germline-derived CDR1 and CDR2 are SGHTS and YDEGEE. The V and J ends lost 4 bases and 2 bases respectively, with 9 bases between them. The length of the CDR3 is 13 residues. This CDR3 reads CASSQTHQETQYF. The DNA for the CDR3 is TGTGCCAGCAGCCAGACACATCAAGAGACCCAGTACTTC.

The V call is TRBV4-1, the J call TRBJ1-1, with 10 bases that match TRBD1. The CDR3 is made up of 14 amino acids. The ends lost 4 bases at V and 6 bases at J; junction bases unmatched: 5. Germline CDR1 and CDR2: MGHRA and YSYEKL. The CDR3 DNA reads TGCGCCAGCAGCCGACAGGGGGCGGGCGCTGAAGCTTTCTTT. This gives the protein CASSRQGAGAEAFF.

The V and J genes are TRBV5-6 and TRBJ2-1; 7 nucleotides match TRBD1. Per germline, CDR1 SGHDT and CDR2 YYEEEE. The CDR3 covers 14 residues. J gave up 6 bases and V 0 bases, and 3 bases lay outside the gene matches. The CDR3 spells CASSLVGQINEQFF. CDR3 nucleotide sequence: TGTGCCAGCAGCTTGGTGGGACAGATCAATGAGCAGTTCTTC.

The rearrangement links TRBV10-3 to TRBJ2-1, with D maybe TRBD1 (7 bases). The CDR3 totals 17 residues. Germline CDR1 ENHRY, CDR2 SYGVKD. Trimming removed 0 bases from V and 3 bases from J, with 15 bases in between. CDR3 residues: CAISESRDSALYNEQFF. DNA of the CDR3: TGTGCCATCAGTGAGTCGCGGGACAGTGCTCTCTACAATGAGCAGTTCTTC.

The chain uses TRBV28 and TRBJ2-2; D is uncertain. Germline lookup yields CDR1 MDHEN and CDR2 SYDVKM. This CDR3 has 11 amino acids. The ends were cut back, 10 bases at V and 6 bases at J, with 9 bases in the middle. DNA of the CDR3: TGTGCCACCGTCCTGTCCGGGGAGCTGTTTTTT. Its translation: CATVLSGELFF. Drawing the rest from reference TRBV28 and TRBJ2-2, the complete variable domain is DVKVTQSSRYLVKRTGEKVFLECVQDMDHENMFWYRQDPGLGLRLIYFSYDVKMKEKGDIPEGYSVSREKKERFSLILESASTNQTSMYLCATVLSGELFFGEGSRLTVL.